This T cell receptor beta chain was sequenced in a study of blood T cell repertoires in COVID-19. Study in general: COVID-19 samples, acute and convalescent, were from the United States, Italy and Spain. PBMCs, B-cell-depleted T cells, or T cells provided the cDNA or gDNA that made up the material.

TCRdb's table, derived via immunoSEQ multiplex PCR, lists solely in-frame clones and lacks some. The sample contains 110,000 to 150,000 clones, 84% of which appear only once. With 2 bases removed from V and 5 bases from J, the gap between germline ends came to 7 bases. Per germline, CDR1 MNHEY and CDR2 SMNVEV (reference sequence). The CDR3 is 13 residues long. The specimen sequenced was peripheral blood. This receptor was obtained from a human donor in a cohort sampled during active COVID-19. The V and J genes are TRBV27 and TRBJ1-5; D uncertain. CDR3 protein: CASSLREDQPQHF. As DNA, the CDR3 is TGTGCCAGCAGTTTAAGGGAGGATCAGCCCCAGCATTTT.